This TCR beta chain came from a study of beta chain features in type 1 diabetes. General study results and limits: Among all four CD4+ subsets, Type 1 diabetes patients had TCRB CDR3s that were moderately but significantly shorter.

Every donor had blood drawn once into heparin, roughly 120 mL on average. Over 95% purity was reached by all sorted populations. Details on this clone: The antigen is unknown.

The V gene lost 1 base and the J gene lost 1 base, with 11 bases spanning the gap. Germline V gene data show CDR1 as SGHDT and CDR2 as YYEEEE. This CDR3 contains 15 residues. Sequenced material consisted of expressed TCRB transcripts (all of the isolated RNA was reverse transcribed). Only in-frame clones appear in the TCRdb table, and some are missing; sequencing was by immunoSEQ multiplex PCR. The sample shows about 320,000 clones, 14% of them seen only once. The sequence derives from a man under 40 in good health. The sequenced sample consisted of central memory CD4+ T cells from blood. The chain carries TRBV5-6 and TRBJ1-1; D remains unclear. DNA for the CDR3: TGTGCCAGCAGCTTGTATGGCAGAACGAACACTGAAGCTTTCTTT. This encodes CASSLYGRTNTEAFF.